The T cell receptor (beta chain) described here comes from a study of blood T cell repertoires in COVID-19. At the level of the study: Whether acute or convalescent, the COVID-19 samples came from the United States, Italy and Spain. Sample material is recorded as cDNA or gDNA derived from T cells, B-cell-depleted T cells, or PBMCs.

As originally analysed: Nucleated cell number was recorded as an estimate derived from reference gene primer amplification. The method was immunoSEQ multiplex PCR; TCRdb's version includes in-frame clones alone and lacks a portion of them. V and J calls and clone size are given by that table; D and trimming were obtained from the DNA. The sample has 250,000 to 350,000 clones, nearly 90% seen once; the top ten hold about 8.5%. The germline gives CDR1 MRHNA, CDR2 SNTAGT. The CDR3 covers 13 residues. Trimming shortened V by 9 bases and J by 1 base, and 10 bases separated the two germline ends. The clonotype was recovered from a man aged 18 to 35 with active or convalescent COVID-19. Material for sequencing was peripheral blood. V usage is TRBV6-4 and J usage is TRBJ2-1; TRBD1 might be the D (6 bases). In nucleotides, the CDR3 is TGTGCCAGGGAGACAGGTTCCTACAATGAGCAGTTCTTC. This gives the protein CARETGSYNEQFF.